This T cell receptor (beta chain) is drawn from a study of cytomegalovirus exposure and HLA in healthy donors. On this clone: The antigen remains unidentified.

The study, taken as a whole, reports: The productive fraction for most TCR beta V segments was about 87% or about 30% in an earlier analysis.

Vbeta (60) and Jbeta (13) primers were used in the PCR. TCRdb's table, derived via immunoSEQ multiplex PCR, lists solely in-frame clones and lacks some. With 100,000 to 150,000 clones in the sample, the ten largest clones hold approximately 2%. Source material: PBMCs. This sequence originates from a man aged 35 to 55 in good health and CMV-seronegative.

The CDR3 protein is CASSSLAGGSGNNEQFF. The CDR3 bases are TGCGCCAGCAGTTCACTAGCGGGAGGATCAGGAAACAATGAGCAGTTCTTC. V gene TRBV10-1 combines with J gene TRBJ2-1; 12 bases fit TRBD2. The CDR3 runs 17 residues. V lost 5 bases, J lost 5 bases, and 10 bases stayed unmatched. Germline values: CDR1 WNHNN, CDR2 SYGVQD (reference sequence).